This is a list of T cell receptor beta chains from one sample in a study of T cell changes during pregnancy in multiple sclerosis. The repertoire was sequenced with immunoSEQ multiplex PCR; TCRdb's copy has only in-frame clones and lacks some. The profile shows just under 65,000 clones, 95% to 97% of them singletons. Source: CD8+ T cells from peripheral blood mononuclear cells, taken after pregnancy. The source of these receptors is a female donor with multiple sclerosis, enrolled in a pregnancy study. CDR3s include the opening cysteine and the closing phenylalanine or tryptophan. The order of the fields is V gene, J gene, clone size, D gene, CDR3 DNA, CDR3 protein. A D gene is named only where the DNA matches it firmly. Size values are once, few and many counts, or a class for expanded clones, and some rows have none.

v_gene: TRBV7-9; j_gene: TRBJ2-3; abundance: NA; d_gene: TRBD1; CDR3nt: TGTGCCAGCAGCACGGACAGGGGGCACGATACGCAGTATTTT; CDR3aa: CASSTDRGHDTQYF
v_gene: TRBV19; j_gene: TRBJ2-1; abundance: once; d_gene: TRBD2; CDR3nt: TGTGCCAGTAGGAGACTAGCCTCGGGGAATGAGCAGTTCTTC; CDR3aa: CASRRLASGNEQFF
v_gene: TRBV5-1; j_gene: TRBJ2-1; abundance: NA; d_gene: NA; CDR3nt: TGCGCCAGCAGCCCCCATGGAGCGAATGAGCAGTTCTTC; CDR3aa: CASSPHGANEQFF
v_gene: TRBV29-1; j_gene: TRBJ2-7; abundance: NA; d_gene: NA; CDR3nt: TGCAGCGTTGAAGGGGGCGAACCCTACGAGCAGTACTTC; CDR3aa: CSVEGGEPYEQYF
v_gene: TRBV29-1; j_gene: TRBJ2-1; abundance: NA; d_gene: TRBD2; CDR3nt: TGCAGCGTTCAAGGTTTCGGGACTAGCGGGAGTTGGAATGAGCAGTTCTTC; CDR3aa: CSVQGFGTSGSWNEQFF
v_gene: TRBV7-2; j_gene: TRBJ2-3; abundance: NA; d_gene: TRBD2; CDR3nt: TGTGCCAGCAGCATCTATAGCGGGAGCGTCACAGATACGCAGTATTTT; CDR3aa: CASSIYSGSVTDTQYF
v_gene: TRBV25-1; j_gene: TRBJ1-2; abundance: NA; d_gene: TRBD1; CDR3nt: TGTGCCAGCAGTGATTTGGGACAGGGAGAAGTCTATGGCTACACCTTC; CDR3aa: CASSDLGQGEVYGYTF
v_gene: TRBV4-2; j_gene: TRBJ1-1; abundance: NA; d_gene: NA; CDR3nt: TGTGCCAGCAGCTCCCAGACAGGGAACACTGAAGCTTTCTTT; CDR3aa: CASSSQTGNTEAFF
v_gene: TRBV28; j_gene: TRBJ2-7; abundance: NA; d_gene: TRBD2; CDR3nt: TGTGCCAGCAAGGGACTAGCGGGACCTTACGAGCAGTACTTC; CDR3aa: CASKGLAGPYEQYF
v_gene: TRBV5-3; j_gene: TRBJ2-2; abundance: NA; d_gene: NA; CDR3nt: TGTGCCAGAAGCTTGGAAGGGGTCGGGGAGCTGTTTTTT; CDR3aa: CARSLEGVGELFF
v_gene: TRBV28; j_gene: TRBJ1-1; abundance: NA; d_gene: TRBD1; CDR3nt: TGTGCCAGCATCGTGACAGGGGACACTGAAGCTTTCTTT; CDR3aa: CASIVTGDTEAFF
v_gene: TRBV2; j_gene: TRBJ2-7; abundance: NA; d_gene: NA; CDR3nt: TGTGCCAGCATCTTCCGGGACTCTCAACGGGAGCAGTACTTC; CDR3aa: CASIFRDSQREQYF
v_gene: TRBV5-6; j_gene: TRBJ2-1; abundance: once; d_gene: NA; CDR3nt: TGTGCCAGCAGCTTGAGTTCGACAGAAAATGAGCAGTTCTTC; CDR3aa: CASSLSSTENEQFF
v_gene: TRBV11-2; j_gene: TRBJ1-1; abundance: NA; d_gene: NA; CDR3nt: TGTGCCAGCAGCTTAGATCTGGGGGGACTGATGAACACTGAAGCTTTCTTT; CDR3aa: CASSLDLGGLMNTEAFF
v_gene: TRBV27; j_gene: TRBJ2-1; abundance: NA; d_gene: NA; CDR3nt: TGTGCCAGCAGTTTATCGGCAGGGGTGGAGGCAGGTTACAATGAGCAGTTCTTC; CDR3aa: CASSLSAGVEAGYNEQFF
v_gene: TRBV28; j_gene: TRBJ1-2; abundance: NA; d_gene: NA; CDR3nt: TGTGCCAGCAGCATAGTCCCCCGCGGTACCGTACGGCATGGCTACACCTTC; CDR3aa: CASSIVPRGTVRHGYTF
v_gene: TRBV14; j_gene: TRBJ2-1; abundance: NA; d_gene: NA; CDR3nt: TGTGCCAGCAGCCTGACTAGCAATGAGCAGTTCTTC; CDR3aa: CASSLTSNEQFF
v_gene: TRBV14; j_gene: TRBJ2-1; abundance: NA; d_gene: TRBD2; CDR3nt: TGTGCCAGCAGAGGACTAGCGGGAGGGCTGGATGAGCAGTTCTTC; CDR3aa: CASRGLAGGLDEQFF
v_gene: TRBV19; j_gene: TRBJ2-1; abundance: NA; d_gene: TRBD2; CDR3nt: TGTGCCAGTAGTATAGATGCGGGAGGGGCCTACAATGAGCAGTTCTTC; CDR3aa: CASSIDAGGAYNEQFF
v_gene: TRBV7-9; j_gene: TRBJ2-6; abundance: NA; d_gene: TRBD2; CDR3nt: TGTGCCAGCAGCTTTGGGACTAGCGGGACGCTCTTGGCCAACGTCCTGACTTTC; CDR3aa: CASSFGTSGTLLANVLTF
v_gene: TRBV7-6; j_gene: TRBJ2-5; abundance: NA; d_gene: TRBD2; CDR3nt: TGTGCCAGCAGCTTAGAACTAGCGGGAGGGCAAGAGACCCAGTACTTC; CDR3aa: CASSLELAGGQETQYF
v_gene: TRBV19; j_gene: TRBJ1-1; abundance: NA; d_gene: NA; CDR3nt: TGTGCCAGTAGTATGGGAGATGGGCATCAAGAAGCTTTCTTT; CDR3aa: CASSMGDGHQEAFF
v_gene: TRBV7-9; j_gene: TRBJ1-4; abundance: once; d_gene: NA; CDR3nt: TGTGCCAGCAGTCTCAATCCGATAGGGGGAGCTAATGAAAAACTGTTTTTT; CDR3aa: CASSLNPIGGANEKLFF
v_gene: TRBV27; j_gene: TRBJ1-5; abundance: NA; d_gene: NA; CDR3nt: TGTGCCAGCAGAGAGGGAGGAGGCAATCAGCCCCAGCATTTT; CDR3aa: CASREGGGNQPQHF
v_gene: TRBV11-2; j_gene: TRBJ2-1; abundance: NA; d_gene: NA; CDR3nt: TGTGCCAGCAGCTTAGACGGGGGCTCCTACAATGAGCAGTTCTTC; CDR3aa: CASSLDGGSYNEQFF
v_gene: TRBV19; j_gene: TRBJ1-2; abundance: NA; d_gene: TRBD1; CDR3nt: TGTGCCAGCTCGGACAGGGTCTATGGCTACACCTTC; CDR3aa: CASSDRVYGYTF
v_gene: TRBV9; j_gene: TRBJ2-1; abundance: NA; d_gene: NA; CDR3nt: TGTGCCAGCAGTCTAACCCCAGCGGCTTTCAATGAGCAGTTCTTC; CDR3aa: CASSLTPAAFNEQFF
v_gene: TRBV30; j_gene: TRBJ2-7; abundance: NA; d_gene: NA; CDR3nt: TGTGCCTGGAGTGTACAAAGTTACGAGCAGTACTTC; CDR3aa: CAWSVQSYEQYF
v_gene: TRBV27; j_gene: TRBJ1-1; abundance: NA; d_gene: NA; CDR3nt: TGTGCCAGCAGTTTAGCTAGCGGGGCGAACACTGAAGCTTTCTTT; CDR3aa: CASSLASGANTEAFF